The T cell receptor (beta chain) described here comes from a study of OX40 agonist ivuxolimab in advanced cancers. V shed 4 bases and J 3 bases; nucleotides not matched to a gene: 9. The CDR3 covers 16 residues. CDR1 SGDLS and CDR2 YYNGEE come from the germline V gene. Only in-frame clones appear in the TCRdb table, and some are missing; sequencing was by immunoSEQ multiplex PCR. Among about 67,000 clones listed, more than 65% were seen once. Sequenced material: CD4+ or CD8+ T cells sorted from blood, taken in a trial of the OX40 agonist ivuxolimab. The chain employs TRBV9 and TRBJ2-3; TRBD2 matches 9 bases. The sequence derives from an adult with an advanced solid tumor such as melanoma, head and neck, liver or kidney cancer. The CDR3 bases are TGTGCCAGCAGCCCTTCTGCGGGGGGGTATACAGATACGCAGTATTTT. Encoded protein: CASSPSAGGYTDTQYF. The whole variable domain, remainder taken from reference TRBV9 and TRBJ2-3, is DSGVTQTPKHLITATGQRVTLRCSPRSGDLSVYWYQQSLDQGLQFLIQYYNGEERAKGNILERFSAQQFPDLHSELNLSSLELGDSALYFCASSPSAGGYTDTQYFGPGTRLTVL.